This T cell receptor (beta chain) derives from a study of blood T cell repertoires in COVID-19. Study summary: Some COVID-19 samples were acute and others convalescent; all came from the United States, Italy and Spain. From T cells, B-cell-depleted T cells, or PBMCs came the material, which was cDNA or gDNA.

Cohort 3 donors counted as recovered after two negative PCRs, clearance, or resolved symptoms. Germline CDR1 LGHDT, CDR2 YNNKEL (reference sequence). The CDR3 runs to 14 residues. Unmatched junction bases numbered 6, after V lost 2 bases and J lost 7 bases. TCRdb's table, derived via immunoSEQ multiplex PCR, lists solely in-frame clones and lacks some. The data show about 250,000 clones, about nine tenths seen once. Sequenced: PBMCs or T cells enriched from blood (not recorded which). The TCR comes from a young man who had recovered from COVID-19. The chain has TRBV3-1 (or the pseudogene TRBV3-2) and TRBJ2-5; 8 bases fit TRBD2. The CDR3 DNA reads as TGTGCCAGCAGCCAACAGCGGGAGAGTTCGACCCAGTACTTC. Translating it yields CASSQQRESSTQYF.